The 5 T cell receptor beta chains below all came from one sample that was sequenced in a study of shared clonotypes between healthy human individuals. Some clones are missing from TCRdb's copy, which holds only in-frame ones; the method was immunoSEQ multiplex PCR. In the table there are hundreds of thousands of clones, around 78% of which are singletons. The specimen was memory CD4+ T cells sorted from blood. Subset specified: CD45RA-negative fraction. The receptors were gathered from a woman aged 30 to 39 in good health.

This clone was observed many times. This rearrangement joins TRBV2 to TRBJ2-1, with 10 bases lining up with TRBD2. Germline V gene data show CDR1 as SNHLY and CDR2 as FYNNEI. The trim removed 6 bases at V and 8 bases at J, leaving 4 bases unmatched. The CDR3 runs 13 residues. The CDR3 nucleotides are TGTGCCAGCAGGGTTAGCGGGAGGCATGAGCAGTTCTTC. This gives the protein CASRVSGRHEQFF.

This rearrangement joins TRBV9 to TRBJ2-7, with 8 bases fitting TRBD1. V dropped 5 bases and J dropped 1; count of bases not matched to a gene: 26. CDR1 and CDR2 (germline): SGDLS, YYNGEE. The CDR3 contains 21 residues. CDR3 in DNA: TGTGCCAGCAGGATCACCGGGAGTAGGGGTGGCAAGACAGGGGAATCCTACGAGCAGTACTTC. Amino acids: CASRITGSRGGKTGESYEQYF.

The chain carries TRBV7-9 and TRBJ2-7; possibly TRBD1 for D (6 bases). Germline CDR1 SEHNR, CDR2 FQNEAQ (reference sequence). The ends were cut back, 5 bases at V and 0 bases at J, with 11 bases in the middle. The CDR3 sequence is 14 residues long. The CDR3 DNA sequence: TGTGCCAGCAGCCGCTGGGACAACTCCTACGAGCAGTACTTC. This encodes CASSRWDNSYEQYF.

This sequence joins TRBV9 and TRBJ2-3, with 8 bases aligning to TRBD2. The CDR3 spans 16 residues. Trimming cost V 3 bases and J 8 bases; bases outside gene matches: 14. Germline values: CDR1 SGDLS, CDR2 YYNGEE. The CDR3 region is CASSAPTPGGPGTQYF. CDR3 coding DNA: TGTGCCAGCAGCGCGCCCACTCCGGGAGGGCCTGGTACGCAGTATTTT. The full variable domain, completed using reference TRBV9 and TRBJ2-3, is DSGVTQTPKHLITATGQRVTLRCSPRSGDLSVYWYQQSLDQGLQFLIQYYNGEERAKGNILERFSAQQFPDLHSELNLSSLELGDSALYFCASSAPTPGGPGTQYFGPGTRLTVL.

This clone was counted a single time. The chain links TRBV28 to TRBJ1-2; 10 bases are a match to TRBD1. The CDR3 sequence is 14 residues long. After removal of 4 bases from V and 13 bases from J, the junction contained 12 bases not matched to a gene. Germline V gene lookup returns CDR1 MDHEN and CDR2 SYDVKM. The CDR3 reads CASSSTKDRGSFTF. The DNA of the CDR3 is TGTGCCAGCAGTTCCACGAAGGACAGGGGGAGTTTCACCTTC.